This T cell receptor beta chain was captured by sequencing in a study of shared T cell receptors in the human thymus. CDR1 and CDR2 from the germline V gene are SGHDT and YYEEEE. The CDR3 has 17 amino acids. Repertoires were generated with immunoSEQ multiplex PCR, while TCRdb's copy carries only in-frame clones and drops some. The profile covers hundreds of thousands of clones, with approximately 87% appearing a single time and 0.0095% to 0.011% taken by the ten largest. The sample also formed part of further work on human thymus T cells. As that report states: The thymus was resected at corrective cardiac surgery. Thymic and blood repertoires appeared to show biased V and J gene usage.

The source is a boy under three years old with a congenital heart defect. Sequencing was carried out using thymocytes. The rearrangement links TRBV5-6 to TRBJ2-5; 8 bases line up with TRBD2. The J call may be faulty, since TRBJ2-7 better matches the DNA end. Here the CDR3 reads CASSPGGVGTAPYEQYF. In DNA, the CDR3 is TGTGCCAGCAGCCCCGGGGGGGTGGGGACTGCGCCCTACGAGCAGTACTTC.